Listed below are T cell receptor beta chains from one sample, sequenced in a study of shared clonotypes between healthy human individuals. TCRdb keeps only in-frame clones here, not all; method: immunoSEQ multiplex PCR. The sample yields about 480,000 clones, 79% seen once. Material for sequencing was PBMCs. These receptors originate from a woman aged 40-49 years in good health. Some clones in this sample may be carry-over from other donors' samples. The CDR3 runs from the conserved cysteine through the conserved F or W. D genes are given only for firm matches. Clone sizes are given selectively: once, few, many, or a class where the clone is expanded.

cdr3_aa: CASSRSGGPNEKLFF
cdr3_nt: TGCGCCAGCAGCCGATCAGGGGGCCCTAATGAAAAACTGTTTTTT
j_call: TRBJ1-4
clone_size: .
v_call: TRBV4-1
d_call: TRBD1

cdr3_aa: CASSSRDSNYGYTF
cdr3_nt: TGTGCCAGCAGTTCGCGGGACAGCAACTATGGCTACACCTTC
j_call: TRBJ1-2
clone_size: .
v_call: TRBV27
d_call: TRBD1

cdr3_aa: CASSLTGDRGYTEAFF
cdr3_nt: TGCGCCAGCAGCTTAACCGGGGACAGGGGGTACACTGAAGCTTTCTTT
j_call: TRBJ1-1
clone_size: once
v_call: TRBV5-1
d_call: TRBD1

cdr3_aa: CASRDSGSITGELFF
cdr3_nt: TGTGCCAGCAGGGACTCCGGCAGTATCACCGGGGAGCTGTTTTTT
j_call: TRBJ2-2
clone_size: .
v_call: TRBV2
d_call: .

cdr3_aa: CASSLDSLGSTEVFF
cdr3_nt: TGTGCCAGCAGCTTAGATTCCCTTGGGAGCACTGAAGTTTTCTTT
j_call: TRBJ1-1
clone_size: .
v_call: TRBV11-1
d_call: .

cdr3_aa: CASSERGPAGGYTF
cdr3_nt: TGCGCCAGCAGTGAGAGAGGCCCGGCGGGGGGCTACACCTTC
j_call: TRBJ1-2
clone_size: .
v_call: TRBV10-2
d_call: .

cdr3_aa: CASSPLPVSMNTEAFF
cdr3_nt: TGTGCCAGCTCACCACTCCCGGTCTCCATGAACACTGAAGCTTTCTTT
j_call: TRBJ1-1
clone_size: .
v_call: TRBV18
d_call: .

cdr3_aa: CATGRGLDTEAFF
cdr3_nt: TGTGCCACAGGCCGGGGGCTGGACACTGAAGCTTTCTTT
j_call: TRBJ1-1
clone_size: .
v_call: TRBV14
d_call: .

cdr3_aa: CASSRWGYEQYF
cdr3_nt: TGTGCCAGCAGCCGGTGGGGTTACGAGCAGTACTTC
j_call: TRBJ2-7
clone_size: few
v_call: TRBV11-2
d_call: .

cdr3_aa: CASPLGEGNTEAFF
cdr3_nt: TGTGCCAGCCCTCTGGGGGAGGGGAACACTGAAGCTTTCTTT
j_call: TRBJ1-1
clone_size: few
v_call: TRBV11-2
d_call: .

cdr3_aa: CASSLEGGRYTDTQYF
cdr3_nt: TGTGCCAGCAGCTTAGAAGGCGGGAGGTACACAGATACGCAGTATTTT
j_call: TRBJ2-3
clone_size: .
v_call: TRBV7-6
d_call: TRBD2

cdr3_aa: CASSLQEPRGYTF
cdr3_nt: TGTGCCAGCAGTTTACAGGAGCCGAGGGGCTACACCTTC
j_call: TRBJ1-2
clone_size: .
v_call: TRBV28
d_call: .

cdr3_aa: CASSLGRDQPQHF
cdr3_nt: TGTGCCAGCAGCTTAGGACGGGATCAGCCCCAGCATTTT
j_call: TRBJ1-5
clone_size: .
v_call: TRBV5-4
d_call: .

cdr3_aa: CASRTGTGGWMNTEAFF
cdr3_nt: TGCGCCAGCAGAACCGGGACAGGGGGCTGGATGAACACTGAAGCTTTCTTT
j_call: TRBJ1-1
clone_size: .
v_call: TRBV5-1
d_call: TRBD1

cdr3_aa: CASSLGPPGRETQYF
cdr3_nt: TGTGCCAGCAGCTTAGGACCTCCGGGGCGGGAGACCCAGTACTTC
j_call: TRBJ2-5
clone_size: .
v_call: TRBV7-9
d_call: .

cdr3_aa: CASSPVGQSDEKLFF
cdr3_nt: TGTGCCAGCTCACCTGTGGGACAGAGCGATGAAAAACTGTTTTTT
j_call: TRBJ1-4
clone_size: few
v_call: TRBV18
d_call: TRBD1

cdr3_aa: CASSIDPLFYGYTF
cdr3_nt: TGTGCCAGTAGTATAGATCCTCTCTTCTATGGCTACACCTTC
j_call: TRBJ1-2
clone_size: .
v_call: TRBV19
d_call: .

cdr3_aa: CASSQNPGTPDTQYF
cdr3_nt: TGTGCCAGCAGCCAAAACCCCGGGACCCCGGATACGCAGTATTTT
j_call: TRBJ2-3
clone_size: .
v_call: TRBV5-4
d_call: .